These T cell receptor beta chains were read from a single sample in a study of cytomegalovirus exposure and HLA in healthy donors. Generated by immunoSEQ multiplex PCR, the TCRdb table keeps only in-frame clones and is missing some. The sample table includes about 200,000 clones. The sequencing sample was made of PBMCs. Receptor source: a boy younger than 18 in good health and CMV-seronegative. CDR3s include the opening cysteine and the closing phenylalanine or tryptophan. Fields, in order: J gene, D gene, V gene, CDR3 DNA, CDR3 protein. A D gene is named only where the DNA matches it firmly.

J gene: TRBJ1-6
D gene: NA
V gene: TRBV7-9
CDR3 DNA: TGTGCCAGCAGCTTACAGGGTGGGTCCTATAATTCACCCCTCCACTTT
CDR3 protein: CASSLQGGSYNSPLHF

J gene: TRBJ2-7
D gene: TRBD2
V gene: TRBV6-5
CDR3 DNA: TGTGCCAGCGGTCGAGCGGGGGGATCCGAGCAGTACTTC
CDR3 protein: CASGRAGGSEQYF

J gene: TRBJ1-1
D gene: NA
V gene: TRBV6-5
CDR3 DNA: TGTGCCAGCAGTTACGAGAGATGGAACACTGAAGCTTTCTTT
CDR3 protein: CASSYERWNTEAFF

J gene: TRBJ1-5
D gene: NA
V gene: TRBV5-1
CDR3 DNA: TGCGCCAGCAGCTTGGTGGGGGGGAATCAGCCCCAGCATTTT
CDR3 protein: CASSLVGGNQPQHF

J gene: TRBJ1-3
D gene: NA
V gene: TRBV5-6
CDR3 DNA: TGTGCCAGCAGCTTGGAGGGGCCTAACTCTGGAAACACCATATATTTT
CDR3 protein: CASSLEGPNSGNTIYF

J gene: TRBJ2-7
D gene: TRBD2
V gene: TRBV28
CDR3 DNA: TGTGCCAGCACTACTGGACTAGCGGGGGCCTACGAGCAGTACTTC
CDR3 protein: CASTTGLAGAYEQYF

J gene: TRBJ2-2
D gene: NA
V gene: TRBV7-9
CDR3 DNA: TGTGCCGAGCAGGGGGGAAATTCGGGACAACAGAACACCGGGGAGCTGTTTTTT
CDR3 protein: CAEQGGNSGQQNTGELFF

J gene: TRBJ1-1
D gene: TRBD1
V gene: TRBV4-1
CDR3 DNA: TGCGCCAGCAGCTTAGGGGGCCCTGAAGCTTTCTTT
CDR3 protein: CASSLGGPEAFF

J gene: TRBJ1-2
D gene: NA
V gene: TRBV11-2
CDR3 DNA: TGTGCCAGCAGCTTTGAGGGATACGACTATGGCTACACCTTC
CDR3 protein: CASSFEGYDYGYTF

J gene: TRBJ1-1
D gene: NA
V gene: TRBV12-5
CDR3 DNA: TGTGCTAGTGGGCAGGGGACTCGGGGGGTCTCGGAAGCTTTCTTT
CDR3 protein: CASGQGTRGVSEAFF

J gene: TRBJ2-2
D gene: NA
V gene: TRBV11-1
CDR3 DNA: TGTGCCAGCAGCTTTGTGAGGACCGGGGAGCTGTTTTTT
CDR3 protein: CASSFVRTGELFF

J gene: TRBJ1-2
D gene: NA
V gene: TRBV19
CDR3 DNA: TGTGCCAGTAGTCCGGCAGGGTATACGACCTATGGCTACACCTTC
CDR3 protein: CASSPAGYTTYGYTF

J gene: TRBJ2-2
D gene: NA
V gene: TRBV5-1
CDR3 DNA: TGCGCCAGCAGCTTGGAGCCGGGTGGGAACACCGGGGAGCTGTTTTTT
CDR3 protein: CASSLEPGGNTGELFF

J gene: TRBJ1-5
D gene: NA
V gene: TRBV27
CDR3 DNA: TGTGCCAGCAGGAGCGGGGCAGGGCACAATCAGCCCCAGCATTTT
CDR3 protein: CASRSGAGHNQPQHF

J gene: TRBJ1-2
D gene: TRBD1
V gene: TRBV5-6
CDR3 DNA: TGTGCCAGCAGTGTATTGGGGATAGACGGGACAGGGGATGGCTACACCTTC
CDR3 protein: CASSVLGIDGTGDGYTF

J gene: TRBJ2-1
D gene: NA
V gene: TRBV7-6
CDR3 DNA: TGTGCCAGCAGCCCCCGGGGGGGACAGTACAATGAGCAGTTCTTC
CDR3 protein: CASSPRGGQYNEQFF

J gene: TRBJ2-2
D gene: NA
V gene: TRBV9
CDR3 DNA: TGTGCCAGCAGCTACCGGACAGACACCGGGGAGCTGTTTTTT
CDR3 protein: CASSYRTDTGELFF

J gene: TRBJ1-1
D gene: NA
V gene: TRBV13
CDR3 DNA: TGTGCCAGCAGCTTAGGACAGCAAAGGAGGGCTTTCTTT
CDR3 protein: CASSLGQQRRAFF

J gene: TRBJ2-1
D gene: TRBD2
V gene: TRBV5-5
CDR3 DNA: TGTGCCAGCAGCTGGTTCGGTAGCGGGGGGAACAATGAGCAGTTCTTC
CDR3 protein: CASSWFGSGGNNEQFF

J gene: TRBJ1-3
D gene: NA
V gene: TRBV11-2
CDR3 DNA: TGTGCCAGCAGCTTAGATCATGGCTTCTCTGGAAACACCATATATTTT
CDR3 protein: CASSLDHGFSGNTIYF

J gene: TRBJ2-1
D gene: TRBD2
V gene: TRBV30
CDR3 DNA: TGTGCCTGGTCGATGGCGGGGGGCGGTCATTACAATGAGCAGTTCTTC
CDR3 protein: CAWSMAGGGHYNEQFF

J gene: TRBJ2-5
D gene: NA
V gene: TRBV7-2
CDR3 DNA: TGTGCCAGCAGCTTTCCCCGCGGGGAGAGTAAGGAGACCCAGTACTTC
CDR3 protein: CASSFPRGESKETQYF

J gene: TRBJ1-1
D gene: NA
V gene: TRBV5-1
CDR3 DNA: TGCGCCAGCAGCGTAAATACCGGTGAAGCTTTCTTT
CDR3 protein: CASSVNTGEAFF

J gene: TRBJ2-5
D gene: NA
V gene: TRBV9
CDR3 DNA: TGTGCCAGCAGCGTAGTGGCAGGGGAGACCCAGTACTTC
CDR3 protein: CASSVVAGETQYF

J gene: TRBJ1-2
D gene: TRBD1
V gene: TRBV30
CDR3 DNA: TGTGCCTGGAGTTACAGGGGTAACTATGGCTACACCTTC
CDR3 protein: CAWSYRGNYGYTF

J gene: TRBJ1-2
D gene: NA
V gene: TRBV9
CDR3 DNA: TGTGCCAGCAGCGTAGCGGAGGGGATCTACTATGGCTACACCTTC
CDR3 protein: CASSVAEGIYYGYTF

J gene: TRBJ2-3
D gene: TRBD2
V gene: TRBV5-1
CDR3 DNA: TGCGCCAGCAGTCGGACTAGCGGGGGTTCAGATACGCAGTATTTT
CDR3 protein: CASSRTSGGSDTQYF

J gene: TRBJ2-7
D gene: TRBD1
V gene: TRBV29-1
CDR3 DNA: TGCAGCGTCGGACAGGGGCCCCCGGTCGAGCAGTACTTC
CDR3 protein: CSVGQGPPVEQYF

J gene: TRBJ1-6
D gene: TRBD1
V gene: TRBV4-2
CDR3 DNA: TGTGCCAGCAGCCAAGATCCAGGGGGTAATTCACCCCTCCACTTT
CDR3 protein: CASSQDPGGNSPLHF

J gene: TRBJ2-7
D gene: NA
V gene: TRBV25-1
CDR3 DNA: TGTGCCAGCCATAGTCAGGGCCCGACCACCAGCTCCTACGAGCAGTACTTC
CDR3 protein: CASHSQGPTTSSYEQYF

J gene: TRBJ2-3
D gene: NA
V gene: TRBV18
CDR3 DNA: TGTGCCAGCTCACAGGGGACAGATACGCAGTATTTT
CDR3 protein: CASSQGTDTQYF

J gene: TRBJ1-6
D gene: NA
V gene: TRBV30
CDR3 DNA: TGTGCCTGGAACGACCCCGACAGAAGCATCCCATTTGTCTCCTATAATTCACCCCTCCACTTT
CDR3 protein: CAWNDPDRSIPFVSYNSPLHF

J gene: TRBJ2-1
D gene: TRBD2
V gene: TRBV28
CDR3 DNA: TGTGCCAGCAGTTTATGGCGACTAGCGGGGGGGCCAGGTGAGCAGTTCTTC
CDR3 protein: CASSLWRLAGGPGEQFF

J gene: TRBJ1-1
D gene: NA
V gene: TRBV9
CDR3 DNA: TGTGCCAGCAGCCCCCAGACAGGCGGATCAGGCACTGAAGCTTTCTTT
CDR3 protein: CASSPQTGGSGTEAFF

J gene: TRBJ2-1
D gene: TRBD1
V gene: TRBV6-1
CDR3 DNA: TGTGCCAGCAAGGGACAGGGGAGGAATGAGCAGTTCTTC
CDR3 protein: CASKGQGRNEQFF

J gene: TRBJ1-2
D gene: NA
V gene: TRBV14
CDR3 DNA: TGTGCCAGCAGCCCAGGACACATAAACTATGGCTACACCTTC
CDR3 protein: CASSPGHINYGYTF

J gene: TRBJ1-1
D gene: NA
V gene: TRBV2
CDR3 DNA: TGTGCCAGCAGTCCTCAGGGGTTGGGGACTGAAGCTTTCTTT
CDR3 protein: CASSPQGLGTEAFF

J gene: TRBJ2-7
D gene: NA
V gene: TRBV5-8
CDR3 DNA: TGTGCCAGCAGCCCCGGCGGAGTTTACGAGCAGTACTTC
CDR3 protein: CASSPGGVYEQYF

J gene: TRBJ2-1
D gene: NA
V gene: TRBV6-4
CDR3 DNA: TGTGCCAGCAGTGACTCGGACAGCATGTCCTACAATGAGCAGTTCTTC
CDR3 protein: CASSDSDSMSYNEQFF